These 29 T cell receptor beta chains came from one sample sequenced in a study of STAT5B mutations in CD4+ large granular lymphocyte leukemia. TCRdb keeps only in-frame clones here, not all; method: immunoSEQ multiplex PCR. This table has tens of thousands of clones, about four fifths appearing once. Sequenced material: CD4+ T cells from blood buffy coats. These receptors all come from a human donor in good health.

The chain employs TRBV10-3 and TRBJ1-1; 8 bases are a match to TRBD1. Germline V gives CDR1 ENHRY, CDR2 SYGVKD. Losses at the gene ends were 2 bases for V and 1 base for J; bases not matched to a gene: 3. The CDR3 extends over 15 amino acids. DNA of the CDR3: TGTGCCATCAGTGAGGAAACAGGGGGGAACACTGAAGCTTTCTTT. Its translation: CAISEETGGNTEAFF.

In this sample, this clone turned up once. V is TRBV4-1 and J is TRBJ1-4; tentatively, D is TRBD1 (5 bases). CDR1 and CDR2 (germline): MGHRA, YSYEKL. Trimming shortened V by 3 bases and J by 4 bases, and 12 bases separated the two germline ends. The CDR3 has 15 residues. CDR3 in amino acids: CASSQSTGFNEKLFF. The CDR3 DNA is TGCGCCAGCAGCCAGAGTACAGGCTTTAATGAAAAACTGTTTTTT.

The V gene is TRBV7-9, the J gene TRBJ2-5, with 10 bases lining up with TRBD1. The CDR3 spans 13 residues. Germline V gene sequence: CDR1 SEHNR, CDR2 FQNEAQ (reference sequence). Trimming at V came to 7 bases and at J to 4 bases, leaving 3 bases not matched to a gene. The DNA for the CDR3 is TGTGCCAGCAACCGGGACAGGGGAGAGACCCAGTACTTC. As protein: CASNRDRGETQYF.

The V gene is TRBV5-6, the J gene TRBJ2-7, with D perhaps TRBD1 (6 bases). The CDR3 is 13 amino acids. V gave up 0 bases and J gave up 7 bases, with 11 bases separating them. Germline CDR1 is SGHDT and CDR2 is YYEEEE. The CDR3 coding sequence is TGTGCCAGCAGCTTGGACAGGGCTGGGGAGCAGTACTTC. Translating gives CASSLDRAGEQYF.

The J gene is TRBJ2-3, the V gene TRBV7-3, with no clear D. The V end lost 5 bases, the J end lost 6 bases, and 18 bases lay between the germline ends. Germline values: CDR1 SGHTA, CDR2 FQGTGA. The CDR3 totals 15 residues. The CDR3 sequence: CASSPSLGYGDTQYF. The CDR3 coding sequence is TGTGCCAGCAGCCCTTCCCTCGGTTATGGCGATACGCAGTATTTT.

V usage is TRBV9 and J usage is TRBJ2-1, with 7 bases lining up with TRBD2. CDR3 length equals 13 residues. In germline, CDR1 is SGDLS, CDR2 YYNGEE. With 4 bases clipped from V and 8 bases from J, the junction kept 6 bases outside the gene matches. The CDR3 here is CASSLRGVDEQFF. The CDR3 coding sequence is TGTGCCAGCAGCCTTCGGGGGGTCGATGAGCAGTTCTTC. Full variable domain (remainder filled in from reference TRBV9 and TRBJ2-1): DSGVTQTPKHLITATGQRVTLRCSPRSGDLSVYWYQQSLDQGLQFLIQYYNGEERAKGNILERFSAQQFPDLHSELNLSSLELGDSALYFCASSLRGVDEQFFGPGTRLTVL.

The chain employs TRBV9 and TRBJ2-3, with TRBD2 matching 8 bases. The V gene end was trimmed by 0 bases and the J gene end by 1 base; junction bases not matched to a gene: 7. The CDR3 loop spans 17 amino acids. CDR1 is SGDLS and CDR2 is YYNGEE in the germline V gene. CDR3 sequence: CASSVGSSGSGTDTQYF. Here the CDR3 DNA reads TGTGCCAGCAGCGTAGGATCCAGCGGGAGCGGCACAGATACGCAGTATTTT.

This clone was counted between two and nine times. The V gene is TRBV4-1, the J gene TRBJ2-5; the match to TRBD2 covers 12 bases. CDR3 length: 17 residues. With 5 bases clipped from V and 0 bases from J, the junction kept 7 bases outside the gene matches. From germline, CDR1 is MGHRA and CDR2 YSYEKL. CDR3: CASSTTRLAGDQETQYF. For the CDR3, the DNA is TGCGCCAGCAGCACGACTCGACTAGCGGGGGACCAAGAGACCCAGTACTTC.

The V call is TRBV19, the J call TRBJ2-3, with 10 bases fitting TRBD2. Germline values: CDR1 LNHDA, CDR2 SQIVND (reference sequence). The CDR3 is made up of 17 amino acids. V lost 6 bases to trimming and J lost 5 bases; unmatched junction nucleotides: 14. This CDR3 is CASSETIGLAGGDTQYF. The CDR3 bases are TGTGCCAGTAGCGAAACGATTGGGTTAGCGGGGGGAGATACGCAGTATTTT.

CDR3 DNA sequence: TGTGCCAGCAGCTTAGCAACGACTAGCGGGAGGGCTTGGGCCACCGGGGAGCTGTTTTTT. Encoded protein: CASSLATTSGRAWATGELFF. This sequence joins TRBV7-2 and TRBJ2-2, with 14 bases aligning to TRBD2. Trimming cost V 0 bases and J 4 bases; bases outside gene matches: 10. CDR1 and CDR2 from the germline V gene are SGHTA and FQGNSA. The CDR3 length is 20 residues.

In this sample, this clone turned up once. The DNA of the CDR3 is TGTGCCACCCGAAGCTCCCGACAGGGGGATCAGCCCCAGCATTTT. This gives the protein CATRSSRQGDQPQHF. This chain connects TRBV10-3 to TRBJ1-5, with 9 bases matching TRBD1. Trimming took 10 bases from V and 5 from J; bases not matched to a gene: 12. CDR3 length: 15 residues. Germline values: CDR1 ENHRY, CDR2 SYGVKD.

The chain couples TRBV10-3 to TRBJ1-2; D is unresolved. The CDR3 is made up of 8 amino acids. Trimming took 9 bases from V and 8 from J, leaving 4 bases between them. Looked up from germline, CDR1 is ENHRY and CDR2 is SYGVKD. CDR3 sequence (DNA): TGTGCCATGGGGGGCTACACCTTC. Its translation is CAMGGYTF.

The CDR3 coding sequence is TGCGCCAGCAGCTTGGCCCTAGCGGGGGGGCCAGATACGCAGTATTTT. This encodes CASSLALAGGPDTQYF. The chain employs TRBV5-1 and TRBJ2-3; 12 bases align to TRBD2. The V gene end was trimmed by 0 bases and the J gene end by 4 bases; junction bases not matched to a gene: 3. Germline V gene sequence: CDR1 SGHRS, CDR2 YFSETQ. This CDR3 comprises 16 residues.

This sequence joins TRBV6-5 and TRBJ2-5; no definite D call. This CDR3 has 14 residues. V was clipped by 0 bases and J by 5 bases, with 10 bases between them. CDR1 is MNHEY, CDR2 SVGAGI, per germline. The CDR3 nucleotides are TGTGCCAGCAGTTACTCACGCCCCGCGGAGACCCAGTACTTC. This gives the protein CASSYSRPAETQYF.

The V call is TRBV6-5, the J call TRBJ1-2; possible D gene TRBD1, 6 bases. The CDR3 is made up of 13 amino acids. Germline V CDR1 and CDR2: MNHEY, SVGAGI. Trimming pared 5 bases from V and 2 bases from J, leaving 9 bases between. In DNA, the CDR3 is TGTGCCAGCAGTGAGACAGGAAACTATGGCTACACCTTC. This encodes CASSETGNYGYTF.

This clone has only one observation. The chain is built from TRBV7-8 and TRBJ2-7; no clear D gene. The CDR3 has 14 amino acids. Deletions cut 0 bases from V and 2 bases from J, with 8 bases between. Germline V CDR1 and CDR2: SGHVS, FQNEAQ. The DNA for the CDR3 is TGTGCCAGCAGCTTAGCCCCAGCCACCTACGAGCAGTACTTC. This gives the protein CASSLAPATYEQYF.

This clone was counted only a few times. V gene TRBV10-3 combines with J gene TRBJ1-1; D may be TRBD1 (6 bases). The V end lost 0 bases, the J end lost 1 base, and 9 bases lay between the germline ends. This CDR3 is 15 amino acids long. Germline lookup yields CDR1 ENHRY and CDR2 SYGVKD. The CDR3 region has the DNA TGTGCCATCAGTGAGTCAGGGGGACAGAACACTGAAGCTTTCTTT. Protein product: CAISESGGQNTEAFF.

This chain joins TRBV20-1 and TRBJ1-1; D remains unclear. Germline CDR1 DFQATT, CDR2 SNEGSKA (reference sequence). This CDR3 spans 11 amino acids. With 1 base removed from V and 4 bases from J, the gap between germline ends came to 4 bases. The CDR3 nucleotides are TGCAGTGCTAGAGGCAGCACTGAAGCTTTCTTT. This gives the protein CSARGSTEAFF.

The V and J genes are TRBV10-3 and TRBJ2-2; D not certain. Germline V lookup: CDR1 ENHRY, CDR2 SYGVKD. V was trimmed by 0 bases and J by 2 bases, leaving 7 bases between them. CDR3 length equals 15 residues. The CDR3 coding sequence is TGTGCCATCAGTGAGTCTCTGACAAACACCGGGGAGCTGTTTTTT. Protein sequence: CAISESLTNTGELFF.

The chain couples TRBV9 to TRBJ2-1, with 7 bases aligning to TRBD2. CDR1 is SGDLS and CDR2 is YYNGEE in the germline V gene. V was clipped by 4 bases and J by 0 bases; unmatched bases: 4. This CDR3 is 15 amino acids long. The CDR3 loop is CASSPPGGSYNEQFF. The CDR3, as DNA: TGTGCCAGCAGCCCTCCGGGGGGCTCCTACAATGAGCAGTTCTTC.

The chain combines TRBV30 with TRBJ2-7; D gene unclear. The CDR3 is made up of 11 amino acids. Germline CDR1 GTSNPN, CDR2 SVGIG (reference sequence). Trimming removed 5 bases from V and 2 bases from J, with 7 bases in between. Here the CDR3 DNA reads TGTGCCTGGGTTGCCCCCTACGAGCAGTACTTC. This sequence encodes CAWVAPYEQYF. Complete variable domain (other parts from reference TRBV30 and TRBJ2-7): SQTIHQWPATLVQPVGSPLSLECTVEGTSNPNLYWYRQAAGRGLQLLFYSVGIGQISSEVPQNLSASRPQDRQFILSSKKLLLSDSGFYLCAWVAPYEQYFGPGTRLTVT.

This clone appeared a single time. V gene TRBV5-5 combines with J gene TRBJ1-1; weak D call: TRBD1 (6 bases). This CDR3 region has 17 residues. Germline CDR1 and CDR2: SGHKS and YYEKEE (reference sequence). V was pared by 4 bases and J by 0 bases, with 19 bases between. CDR3 in amino acids: CASSRLIMTGLNTEAFF. CDR3 nucleotide sequence: TGTGCCAGCAGCCGACTAATCATGACAGGCCTGAACACTGAAGCTTTCTTT.

The chain combines TRBV6-5 with TRBJ1-5; D is uncertain. CDR3 length: 13 amino acids. Germline V gene data show CDR1 as MNHEY and CDR2 as SVGAGI. Trimming pared 11 bases from V and 0 bases from J, leaving 11 bases between. In nucleotides, the CDR3 is TGTGCCTGTCGAGAGGGTAGCAATCAGCCCCAGCATTTT. Translated, it gives CACREGSNQPQHF.

The chain joins TRBV7-9 to TRBJ2-7; maybe TRBD1 (5 bases). Germline lookup yields CDR1 SEHNR and CDR2 FQNEAQ (reference sequence). V lost 2 bases and J lost 5, with 13 bases in between. The CDR3 loop spans 14 amino acids. CDR3 sequence: CASSLQGNQNEQYF. DNA for the CDR3: TGTGCCAGCAGCTTACAGGGAAATCAAAACGAGCAGTACTTC.

V and J are TRBV27 and TRBJ2-5; perhaps TRBD2 as D (5 bases). Germline V gives CDR1 MNHEY, CDR2 SMNVEV (reference sequence). The CDR3 has 13 amino acids. Trimming stripped 8 bases from V and 7 bases from J, with 17 bases between. The DNA of the CDR3 is TGTGCCAGCCAAGAGGGCCGATTTGGGACCCAGTACTTC. This codes for CASQEGRFGTQYF.

The chain links TRBV19 to TRBJ2-1; D ambiguous. Trimming shortened V by 0 bases and J by 2 bases, and 8 bases separated the two germline ends. The CDR3 consists of 15 residues. CDR1 is LNHDA, CDR2 SQIVND, per germline (reference sequence). The CDR3 sequence is CASSIDHTTYNEQFF. CDR3 DNA: TGTGCCAGTAGTATAGACCACACCACCTACAATGAGCAGTTCTTC.

This rearrangement joins TRBV7-9 to TRBJ1-4; 8 nucleotides agree with TRBD1. Per germline, CDR1 SEHNR and CDR2 FQNEAQ (reference sequence). V trimming: 1 base; J trimming: 8 bases; junction bases outside the gene matches: 9. The CDR3 spans 16 residues. CDR3 bases: TGTGCCAGCAGCTTAGGCCGGACAGGGTTGGGGGAAAAACTGTTTTTT. Translating gives CASSLGRTGLGEKLFF.

This chain uses TRBV2 with TRBJ1-2, with 7 bases lining up with TRBD1. Trimming took 6 bases from V and 3 from J; bases not matched to a gene: 7. Germline lookup yields CDR1 SNHLY and CDR2 FYNNEI. The CDR3 is 14 residues long. CDR3 residues: CASRVRGQDYGYTF. In DNA, the CDR3 is TGTGCCAGCAGAGTGAGGGGGCAAGACTATGGCTACACCTTC.

The chain is built from TRBV5-8 and TRBJ2-3; 8 nucleotides match TRBD2. Germline V gene lookup returns CDR1 SGHTS and CDR2 YDEGEE. The CDR3 runs to 17 residues. Germline trimming cut 3 bases from V and 5 bases from J; bases unmatched to any gene: 14. The CDR3 coding sequence is TGTGCCAGCAGCTCCTGGGGGACTAGACTTATGGGAGATACGCAGTATTTT. This codes for CASSSWGTRLMGDTQYF.